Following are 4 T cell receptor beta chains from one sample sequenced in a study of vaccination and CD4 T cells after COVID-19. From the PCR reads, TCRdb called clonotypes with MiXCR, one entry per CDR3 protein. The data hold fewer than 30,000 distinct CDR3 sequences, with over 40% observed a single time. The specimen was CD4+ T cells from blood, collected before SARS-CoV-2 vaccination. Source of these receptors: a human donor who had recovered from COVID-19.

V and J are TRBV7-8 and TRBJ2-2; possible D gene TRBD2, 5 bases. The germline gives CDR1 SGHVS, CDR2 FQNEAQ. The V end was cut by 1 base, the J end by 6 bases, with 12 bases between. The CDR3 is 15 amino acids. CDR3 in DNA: TGTGCCAGCAGCTTAGAGTACTACGGGGCCGGGGAGCTGTTTTTT. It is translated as CASSLEYYGAGELFF.

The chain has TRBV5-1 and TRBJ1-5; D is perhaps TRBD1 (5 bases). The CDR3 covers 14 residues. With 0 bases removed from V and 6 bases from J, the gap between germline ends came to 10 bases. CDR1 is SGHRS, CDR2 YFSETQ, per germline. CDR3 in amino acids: CASSLGEGSQPQHF. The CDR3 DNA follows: TGCGCCAGCAGCTTGGGTGAGGGGTCTCAGCCCCAGCATTTT. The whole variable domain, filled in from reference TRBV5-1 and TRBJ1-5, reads KAGVTQTPRYLIKTRGQQVTLSCSPISGHRSVSWYQQTPGQGLQFLFEYFSETQRNKGNFPGRFSGRQFSNSRSEMNVSTLELGDSALYLCASSLGEGSQPQHFGDGTRLSIL.

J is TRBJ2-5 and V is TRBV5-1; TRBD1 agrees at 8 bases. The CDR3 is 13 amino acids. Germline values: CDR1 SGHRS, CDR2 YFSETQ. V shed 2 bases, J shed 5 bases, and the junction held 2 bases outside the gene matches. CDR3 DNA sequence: TGCGCCAGCAGCTTCAGGGGGCGGGAGACCCAGTACTTC. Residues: CASSFRGRETQYF.

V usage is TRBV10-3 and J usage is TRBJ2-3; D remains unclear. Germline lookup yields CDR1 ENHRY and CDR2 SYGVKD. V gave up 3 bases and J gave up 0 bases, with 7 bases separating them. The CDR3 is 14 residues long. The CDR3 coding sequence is TGTGCCATCAGTGACATGGCCAGCACAGATACGCAGTATTTT. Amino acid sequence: CAISDMASTDTQYF.